What follows are 30 T cell receptor beta chains derived from one specimen sequenced in a study of blood T cell repertoires in COVID-19. TCRdb's table, derived via immunoSEQ multiplex PCR, lists solely in-frame clones and lacks some. The sample includes roughly 250,000 clones, around 80% of them seen just once. Sample: peripheral blood. The source is an elderly woman with acute or convalescent COVID-19.

V is TRBV6-2 or TRBV6-3 and J is TRBJ1-5; 7 bases align to TRBD1. V trimming: 5 bases; J trimming: 2 bases; junction bases outside the gene matches: 3. The CDR3 has 14 amino acids. Germline-derived CDR1 and CDR2 are MNHEY and SVGEGT. CDR3 coding DNA: TGTGCCAGCAGTCCGACAGGGCGCAATCAGCCCCAGCATTTT. This sequence encodes CASSPTGRNQPQHF.

Comment on this clone: Other DNA sequences from this sample encode an identical CDR3 as well. This chain links TRBV5-6 with TRBJ2-1; 7 bases align to TRBD2. The V gene's germline CDR1 is SGHDT and CDR2 YYEEEE. The CDR3 length is 14 residues. The V gene end was trimmed by 1 base and the J gene end by 4 bases; junction bases not matched to a gene: 2. The CDR3 bases are TGTGCCAGCAGCTTGAGGCGGGGGTACAATGAGCAGTTCTTC. Protein product: CASSLRRGYNEQFF.

CDR3 sequence (DNA): TGTGCCAGCACCGATAACTCCGGACAGGGAAACTATGGCTACACCTTC. As protein: CASTDNSGQGNYGYTF. The V call is TRBV3-1 (or the pseudogene TRBV3-2), the J call TRBJ1-2; 8 nucleotides agree with TRBD1. The CDR3 has 16 residues. Germline V lookup: CDR1 LGHDT, CDR2 YNNKEL (reference sequence). Losses at the gene ends were 7 bases for V and 2 bases for J; bases not matched to a gene: 12.

This clone was seen more than once but under ten times. The chain recombines TRBV5-6 with TRBJ2-7; 7 bases match TRBD1. The CDR3 length is 12 residues. Losses at the gene ends were 4 bases for V and 6 bases for J; bases not matched to a gene: 4. CDR1 is SGHDT, CDR2 YYEEEE, per germline. The CDR3 loop reads CASSTGTVEQYF. The DNA of the CDR3 is TGTGCCAGCAGCACCGGGACAGTCGAGCAGTACTTC.

The chain couples TRBV4-3 to TRBJ2-7; 7 nucleotides align to TRBD2. The germline V gene has CDR1 LGHNA and CDR2 YSLEER. This CDR3 contains 16 residues. The V and J ends lost 0 bases and 3 bases, in that order; junction bases with no gene match: 8. CDR3 loop: CASSQDSTGGSYEQYF. In nucleotides, the CDR3 is TGCGCCAGCAGCCAAGATTCAACGGGGGGAAGCTACGAGCAGTACTTC.

J is TRBJ2-2 and V is TRBV19; tentative D call: TRBD2 (6 bases). CDR1 is LNHDA, CDR2 SQIVND, per germline (reference sequence). V was clipped by 4 bases and J by 4 bases, with 10 bases between them. The CDR3 covers 14 residues. The CDR3, as DNA: TGTGCCAGTAGTACGGGACTCCTCACCGGGGAGCTGTTTTTT. Translated: CASSTGLLTGELFF.

The J gene is TRBJ1-3, the V gene TRBV19, with 9 bases identical to TRBD1. The J segment lost 4 bases and the V segment lost 7 bases, leaving 14 bases of the junction unmatched. Germline V gene lookup returns CDR1 LNHDA and CDR2 SQIVND (reference sequence). This CDR3 has 17 amino acids. The CDR3 nucleotides are TGTGCCAGTAAACGGGGACAGGGCAATATGGGAGGAAACACCATATATTTT. Its protein is CASKRGQGNMGGNTIYF. The full variable domain, its missing parts supplied by reference TRBV19 and TRBJ1-3, is DGGITQSPKYLFRKEGQNVTLSCEQNLNHDAMYWYRQDPGQGLRLIYYSQIVNDFQKGDIAEGYSVSREKKESFPLTVTSAQKNPTAFYLCASKRGQGNMGGNTIYFGEGSWLTVV.

The chain combines TRBV19 with TRBJ1-2; D perhaps matches TRBD1 (6 bases). Trimming removed 5 bases from V and 2 bases from J, with 12 bases in between. The CDR3 consists of 14 residues. Germline V gene sequence: CDR1 LNHDA, CDR2 SQIVND (reference sequence). CDR3 bases: TGTGCCAGTAGTTCCAGGGGAGTCAACTATGGCTACACCTTC. Translated, it gives CASSSRGVNYGYTF.

The chain employs TRBV5-4 and TRBJ2-1; D gene uncertain. This CDR3 spans 15 amino acids. The germline gives CDR1 SGHNT, CDR2 YYREEE (reference sequence). V shed 3 bases and J shed 0 bases, with 10 bases lying between them. CDR3 region: CASSSFSSSYNEQFF. CDR3 in DNA: TGTGCCAGCAGCTCTTTCTCGAGCTCCTACAATGAGCAGTTCTTC.

The chain is built from TRBV6-5 and TRBJ1-6; the D gene is possibly TRBD1 (5 bases). This CDR3 is built from 14 residues. The V and J ends lost 5 bases and 4 bases respectively, with 9 bases between them. Germline V gene data show CDR1 as MNHEY and CDR2 as SVGAGI. CDR3 residues: CASSRTKYNSPLHF. The CDR3, as DNA: TGTGCCAGCAGTAGGACAAAGTATAATTCACCCCTCCACTTT.

This chain connects TRBV7-9 to TRBJ2-7; 9 nucleotides match TRBD1. Germline lookup yields CDR1 SEHNR and CDR2 FQNEAQ (reference sequence). Losses at the gene ends were 5 bases for V and 2 bases for J; bases not matched to a gene: 7. This CDR3 has 15 amino acids. The chain's CDR3 is CASSKTGGETYEQYF. DNA for the CDR3: TGTGCCAGCAGCAAAACAGGGGGCGAAACCTACGAGCAGTACTTC.

The rearrangement uses TRBV30 and TRBJ2-3; no clear D gene. This CDR3 comprises 13 residues. Looked up from germline, CDR1 is GTSNPN and CDR2 is SVGIG (reference sequence). V lost 5 bases and J lost 8, with 17 bases in between. Written as DNA, the CDR3 is TGTGCCTGGGAGCGAAATCCGGTGGGTACGCAGTATTTT. Its protein product is CAWERNPVGTQYF.

V and J are TRBV6-5 and TRBJ1-6; 7 positions match TRBD1. The CDR3 covers 14 residues. V shed 10 bases and J 13 bases; nucleotides not matched to a gene: 16. The germline gives CDR1 MNHEY, CDR2 SVGAGI. This CDR3 reads CATLLDRASFPLHF. The CDR3 nucleotides are TGTGCCACCCTATTAGACAGGGCTTCATTCCCCCTCCACTTT.

This clone is a singleton in its sample. The chain couples TRBV28 to TRBJ2-1; a weak D match, TRBD1 (5 bases). Germline V gene sequence: CDR1 MDHEN, CDR2 SYDVKM. Trimming pared 1 base from V and 5 bases from J, leaving 12 bases between. The length of the CDR3 is 15 residues. The DNA for the CDR3 is TGTGCCAGCAGTTTATTTTCTGGGGCTCACAATGAGCAGTTCTTC. The encoded protein is CASSLFSGAHNEQFF.

The genes are TRBV6-5 and TRBJ1-6; D is perhaps TRBD1 (6 bases). V lost 0 bases to trimming and J lost 8 bases, with 14 bases between them. The germline CDR1 and CDR2 sequences are MNHEY and SVGAGI. The CDR3 has 16 amino acids. The CDR3 sequence: CASSYSARGAYSPLHF. CDR3 nucleotides: TGTGCCAGCAGTTACTCGGCCAGGGGCGCTTATTCACCCCTCCACTTT.

The genes are TRBV6-2 or TRBV6-3 and TRBJ2-5; the match to TRBD2 covers 11 bases. The CDR3 spans 15 residues. Germline values: CDR1 MNHEY, CDR2 SVGEGT. Trimming cost V 2 bases and J 4 bases; bases outside gene matches: 3. This chain's CDR3 is CASSYLAGGGETQYF. CDR3 nucleotides: TGTGCCAGCAGTTACCTAGCGGGGGGCGGAGAGACCCAGTACTTC.

The V gene is TRBV28, the J gene TRBJ2-2; D perhaps matches TRBD1 (6 bases). V shed 6 bases and J shed 4 bases, with 18 bases lying between them. CDR3 size: 16 residues. In germline, CDR1 is MDHEN, CDR2 SYDVKM. CDR3: CASSYTGLGSTGELFF. CDR3 nucleotide sequence: TGTGCCAGCAGCTATACAGGGTTGGGCAGCACCGGGGAGCTGTTTTTT.

This clone appeared once. This sequence joins TRBV2 and TRBJ1-4; D is possibly TRBD1 (5 bases). V was clipped by 9 bases and J by 8 bases, with 16 bases between them. Per the germline V gene, CDR1 is SNHLY and CDR2 is FYNNEI. The CDR3 consists of 13 residues. The CDR3 bases are TGTGCCAGTAGGGCCGGGGGGTACGAAAAACTGTTTTTT. Protein product: CASRAGGYEKLFF.

This chain links TRBV6-5 with TRBJ1-4; TRBD1 is a possible D gene (5 bases). CDR3 size: 15 residues. Germline V CDR1 and CDR2: MNHEY, SVGAGI. V lost 2 bases and J lost 0, with 7 bases in between. The CDR3 loop reads CASSYVGATNEKLFF. DNA for the CDR3: TGTGCCAGCAGTTACGTAGGGGCAACTAATGAAAAACTGTTTTTT.

The V and J genes are TRBV18 and TRBJ1-1; D remains ambiguous. Trimming stripped 4 bases from V and 5 bases from J, with 8 bases between. The V gene's germline CDR1 is KGHSH and CDR2 LQKENI. This CDR3 region has 12 residues. DNA for the CDR3: TGTGCCAGCTCACTAGAACAGACTGAAGCTTTCTTT. Amino acid sequence: CASSLEQTEAFF.

This clone was picked up one time. J is TRBJ1-3 and V is TRBV7-9; 7 bases agree with TRBD1. This CDR3 is built from 16 residues. After removal of 5 bases from V and 2 bases from J, the junction contained 9 bases not matched to a gene. Germline V CDR1 and CDR2: SEHNR, FQNEAQ (reference sequence). The CDR3 spells CASSPDRPGAGNTIYF. The CDR3 bases are TGTGCCAGCAGCCCGGACAGGCCGGGGGCTGGAAACACCATATATTTT.

This chain joins TRBV10-3 and TRBJ2-3; no definite D call. Germline V lookup: CDR1 ENHRY, CDR2 SYGVKD. The CDR3 loop spans 15 amino acids. The V and J ends lost 3 bases and 0 bases respectively, with 10 bases between them. The chain's CDR3 is CAISDRTPSTDTQYF. DNA for the CDR3: TGTGCCATCAGTGACAGAACCCCCAGCACAGATACGCAGTATTTT.

The chain couples TRBV28 to TRBJ1-2; D possibly corresponds to TRBD1 (5 bases). Looked up from germline, CDR1 is MDHEN and CDR2 is SYDVKM. The CDR3 sequence is 13 residues long. Trimming pared 7 bases from V and 8 bases from J, leaving 17 bases between. CDR3 in amino acids: CASKLGGERGYTF. CDR3 DNA sequence: TGTGCCAGCAAACTCGGAGGGGAGCGGGGCTACACCTTC.

The chain joins TRBV7-2 to TRBJ2-1; maybe TRBD1 (6 bases). CDR1 is SGHTA, CDR2 FQGNSA, per germline. Trimming took off 5 bases at V and 0 bases at J, with 17 bases between the two ends. The length of the CDR3 is 17 residues. Here the CDR3 reads CASSIPRTARSYNEQFF. In nucleotides, the CDR3 is TGTGCCAGCAGCATCCCACGGACAGCCCGCTCCTACAATGAGCAGTTCTTC.

V gene TRBV6-2 or TRBV6-3 combines with J gene TRBJ1-2, with D possibly matching TRBD1 (6 bases). There are 18 residues in the CDR3. Germline CDR1 and CDR2: MNHEY and SVGEGT. Trimming pared 5 bases from V and 6 bases from J, leaving 28 bases between. The CDR3 DNA follows: TGTGCCAGCAGTCTACCCCCAGGAGGAACAGGGAGGGTACATGGCTACACCTTC. It is translated as CASSLPPGGTGRVHGYTF.

The rearrangement links TRBV2 to TRBJ2-1; 9 bases are a match to TRBD2. CDR1 SNHLY and CDR2 FYNNEI come from the germline V gene. The junction had 8 bases not matched to a gene; V was cut back by 1 base and J by 4 bases. CDR3 size: 17 residues. The CDR3 sequence: CASSEDAAGGDYNEQFF. DNA of the CDR3: TGTGCCAGCAGTGAAGACGCAGCGGGAGGAGATTACAATGAGCAGTTCTTC.

The J gene is TRBJ1-1, the V gene TRBV7-2; D remains unclear. CDR3 length: 13 amino acids. Per the germline V gene, CDR1 is SGHTA and CDR2 is FQGNSA. The ends were cut back, 4 bases at V and 1 base at J, with 7 bases in the middle. The CDR3 bases are TGTGCCAGCAGCTCACAGTGGAACACTGAAGCTTTCTTT. Encoded protein: CASSSQWNTEAFF.

The chain combines TRBV3-1 (or the pseudogene TRBV3-2) with TRBJ2-1; 10 bases fit TRBD2. Trimming removed 6 bases from V and 7 bases from J; junction bases left unmatched: 9. Germline values: CDR1 LGHDT, CDR2 YNNKEL (reference sequence). This CDR3 spans 15 amino acids. The CDR3 loop is CASSPLVAGGNEQFF. The CDR3 region has the DNA TGTGCCAGCAGTCCCTTGGTAGCGGGGGGAAATGAGCAGTTCTTC.

V gene TRBV7-9 combines with J gene TRBJ1-3, with D tentatively TRBD1 (6 bases). Germline V lookup: CDR1 SEHNR, CDR2 FQNEAQ (reference sequence). Trimming cost V 5 bases and J 0 bases, with 14 bases left between them. CDR3 size: 16 residues. The CDR3 DNA sequence: TGTGCCAGCAGCGAGCGACAGGCTAGCTCTGGAAACACCATATATTTT. It codes for CASSERQASSGNTIYF.

The chain employs TRBV7-3 and TRBJ2-6; no firm D call. The V gene lost 5 bases and the J gene lost 0 bases, with 11 bases spanning the gap. Germline CDR1 reads SGHTA; CDR2 reads FQGTGA. The CDR3 sequence is 16 residues long. In DNA form, the CDR3 reads TGTGCCAGCAGCCCGTCCAGAGGCTCTGGGGCCAACGTCCTGACTTTC. It codes for CASSPSRGSGANVLTF.